This TCR beta chain emerged from a study of shared T cell receptors in the human thymus. In regard to this clone: At one end the junction does not follow the germline gene, possibly because of a read error. Distinct nucleotide sequences in the sample also encode this CDR3.

Germline V gene data show CDR1 as MGHRA and CDR2 as YSYEKL. The CDR3 consists of 17 residues. Sequenced by immunoSEQ multiplex PCR; TCRdb stores in-frame clones only, minus some. The table records some 760,000 clones, 80% to 90% of them present only once. This same sample was also part of a study on human thymus T cells. Per that study: Corrective surgery for congenital heart defects was being performed on the healthy Finnish infants who served as donors. Thymic resections from corrective heart surgery supplied the tissue. Thymic and blood repertoires seemed to show skewed V and J gene use. Highly overlapping thymic repertoires in unrelated individuals were reported by related research.

This receptor was obtained from a girl under three years old with a congenital heart defect. The sequenced sample was thymocytes. The rearrangement links TRBV4-1 to TRBJ1-6, with a tentative D call TRBD1 (5 bases). The DNA of the CDR3 is TGCGCCAGCAGCCATCCGGAGCCCCAGGGAAATAATTCCCCCCTCCACTTT. This translates into CASSHPEPQGNNSPLHF.